These T cell receptor beta chains were read from a single sample in a study of cytomegalovirus exposure and HLA in healthy donors. The method was immunoSEQ multiplex PCR; TCRdb's version includes in-frame clones alone and lacks a portion of them. The sample holds 45,000 to 70,000 clones, 93% seen once. The sample consisted of PBMCs. All receptors derive from a woman aged 18-29 years in good health and CMV-seronegative. Each CDR3 is given with its conserved first and last residue. The D gene is left open where the match is weak.

V gene	D gene	J gene	CDR3 DNA	CDR3 protein
TRBV5-6	TRBD2	TRBJ2-3	TGTGCCAGCAGCTTTCGTCTAGCGGGGGACACAGATACGCAGTATTTT	CASSFRLAGDTDTQYF
TRBV9	TRBD1	TRBJ1-2	TGTGCCAGCAGCGTAGGGGGACAGAGTTTCTATGGCTACACCTTC	CASSVGGQSFYGYTF
TRBV25-1	.	TRBJ1-5	TGTGCCAGCAGTGAATGGGGCGACAATCAGCCCCAGCATTTT	CASSEWGDNQPQHF
TRBV4-2	.	TRBJ1-6	TGTGCCAGCAGCCCAGCAGGTGGAGGGGATTCACCCCTCCACTTT	CASSPAGGGDSPLHF
TRBV4-1	.	TRBJ2-5	TGCGCCAGCAGCTCCCAGGACGGGAAAGAGACCCAGTACTTC	CASSSQDGKETQYF
TRBV9	.	TRBJ2-2	TGTGCCAGCAGCGCAAGCCACAGGGTACGAAGGACCGGGGAGCTGTTTTTT	CASSASHRVRRTGELFF
TRBV18	.	TRBJ1-1	TGTGCCAGCTCACCCGTTCGGGGAACTGAAGCTTTCTTT	CASSPVRGTEAFF
TRBV29-1	TRBD1	TRBJ2-7	TGCAGCGTTGAAGGGCAGGGGGCCTACGAGCAGTACTTC	CSVEGQGAYEQYF
TRBV29-1	TRBD1	TRBJ1-2	TGCAGCGTTGCGGACAGGGGCATCTATGGCTACACCTTC	CSVADRGIYGYTF
TRBV28	TRBD1	TRBJ1-1	TGTGCCAGCAGCAGCCCGGGACAGGGCATGAACACTGAAGCTTTCTTT	CASSSPGQGMNTEAFF
TRBV7-9	TRBD1	TRBJ1-4	TGTGCCAGCAGTTCTGGGACAGGGGGCGATGAAAAACTGTTTTTT	CASSSGTGGDEKLFF